This T cell receptor (beta chain) was identified during a study of blood T cell repertoires in COVID-19. Overall study context: There were acute and convalescent COVID-19 samples, and they came from the United States, Italy and Spain. The cDNA or gDNA used as material had been derived from T cells, B-cell-depleted T cells, or PBMCs.

A Seattle source enrolled patients during active infection and followed them longitudinally. Authors' processing steps: It was from reference gene primer amplification that nucleated cell counts were estimated. Sequencing was performed with immunoSEQ multiplex PCR; in TCRdb, only in-frame clones are kept and a portion is missing. Clonal size and the V and J genes are those of that table, whereas D and trimming came from the DNA. In the table there are some 110,000 clones, around 74% of which are singletons. This CDR3 has 17 amino acids. Germline V CDR1 and CDR2: SGHRS, YFSETQ. V lost 4 bases and J 3 bases, leaving 19 bases between the germline ends.

The V call is TRBV5-1, the J call TRBJ1-4; maybe TRBD1 (5 bases). Sample: peripheral blood. The TCR comes from a man at least 80 years old with COVID-19, enrolled during active disease. The CDR3 spells CASSGQVQWGANEKLFF. CDR3 sequence (DNA): TGCGCCAGCAGCGGTCAGGTTCAATGGGGGGCTAATGAAAAACTGTTTTTT.